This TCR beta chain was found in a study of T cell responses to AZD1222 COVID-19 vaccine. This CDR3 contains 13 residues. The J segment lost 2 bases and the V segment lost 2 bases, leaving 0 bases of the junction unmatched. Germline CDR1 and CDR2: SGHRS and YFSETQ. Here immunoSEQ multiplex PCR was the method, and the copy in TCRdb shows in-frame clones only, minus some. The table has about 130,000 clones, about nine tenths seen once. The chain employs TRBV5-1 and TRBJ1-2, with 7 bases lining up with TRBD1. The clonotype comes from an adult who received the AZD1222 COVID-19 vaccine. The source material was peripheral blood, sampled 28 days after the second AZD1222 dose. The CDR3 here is CASSLQGNYGYTF. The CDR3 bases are TGCGCCAGCAGCTTACAGGGGAACTATGGCTACACCTTC.